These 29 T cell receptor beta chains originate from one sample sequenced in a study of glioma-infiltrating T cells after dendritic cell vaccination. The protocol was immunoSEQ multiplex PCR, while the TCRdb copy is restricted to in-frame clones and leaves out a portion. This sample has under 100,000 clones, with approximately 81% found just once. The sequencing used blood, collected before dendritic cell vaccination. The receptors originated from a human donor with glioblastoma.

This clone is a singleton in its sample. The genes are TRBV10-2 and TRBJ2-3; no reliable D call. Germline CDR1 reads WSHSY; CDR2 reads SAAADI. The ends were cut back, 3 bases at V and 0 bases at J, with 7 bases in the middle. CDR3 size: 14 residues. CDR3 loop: CASSETESTDTQYF. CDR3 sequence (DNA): TGCGCCAGCAGTGAAACAGAAAGCACAGATACGCAGTATTTT.

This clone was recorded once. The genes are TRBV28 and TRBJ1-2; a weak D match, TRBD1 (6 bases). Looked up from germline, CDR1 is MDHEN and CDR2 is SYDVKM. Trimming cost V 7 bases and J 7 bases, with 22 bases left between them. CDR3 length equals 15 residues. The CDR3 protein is CASIPPGRGGRGYTF. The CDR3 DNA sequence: TGTGCCAGCATCCCCCCAGGTAGAGGGGGACGTGGCTACACCTTC.

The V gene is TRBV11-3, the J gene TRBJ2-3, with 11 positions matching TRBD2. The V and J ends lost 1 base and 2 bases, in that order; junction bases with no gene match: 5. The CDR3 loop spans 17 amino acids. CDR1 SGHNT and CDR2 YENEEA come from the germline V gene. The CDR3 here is CASSLGTSGRNTDTQYF. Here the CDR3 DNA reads TGTGCCAGCAGCTTAGGGACTAGCGGGCGGAACACAGATACGCAGTATTTT. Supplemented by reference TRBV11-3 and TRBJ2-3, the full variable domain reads EAGVVQSPRYKIIEKKQPVAFWCNPISGHNTLYWYLQNLGQGPELLIRYENEEAVDDSQLPKDRFSAERLKGVDSTLKIQPAELGDSAVYLCASSLGTSGRNTDTQYFGPGTRLTVL.

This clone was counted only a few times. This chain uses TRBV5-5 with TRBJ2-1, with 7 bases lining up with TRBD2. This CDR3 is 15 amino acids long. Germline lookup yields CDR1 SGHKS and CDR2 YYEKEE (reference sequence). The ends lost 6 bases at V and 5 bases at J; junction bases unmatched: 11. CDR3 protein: CASMVLGLADNEQFF. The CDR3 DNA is TGTGCCAGCATGGTGTTGGGGCTAGCGGACAATGAGCAGTTCTTC.

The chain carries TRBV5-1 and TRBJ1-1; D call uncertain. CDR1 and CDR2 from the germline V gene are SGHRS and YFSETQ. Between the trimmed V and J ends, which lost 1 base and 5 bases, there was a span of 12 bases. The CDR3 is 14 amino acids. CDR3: CASSLWMSETEAFF. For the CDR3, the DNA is TGCGCCAGCAGCTTGTGGATGTCGGAGACTGAAGCTTTCTTT. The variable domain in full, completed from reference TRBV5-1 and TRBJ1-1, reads KAGVTQTPRYLIKTRGQQVTLSCSPISGHRSVSWYQQTPGQGLQFLFEYFSETQRNKGNFPGRFSGRQFSNSRSEMNVSTLELGDSALYLCASSLWMSETEAFFGQGTRLTVV.

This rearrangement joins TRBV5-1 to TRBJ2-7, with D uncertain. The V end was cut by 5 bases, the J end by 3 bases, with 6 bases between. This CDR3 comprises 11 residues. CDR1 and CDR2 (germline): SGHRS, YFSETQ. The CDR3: CASSLNYEQYF. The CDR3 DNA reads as TGCGCCAGCAGTTTAAACTACGAGCAGTACTTC.

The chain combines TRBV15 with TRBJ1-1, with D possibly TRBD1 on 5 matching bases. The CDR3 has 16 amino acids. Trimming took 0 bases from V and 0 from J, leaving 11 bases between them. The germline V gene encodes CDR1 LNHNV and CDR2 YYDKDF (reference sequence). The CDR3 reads CATSRDLGQVNTEAFF. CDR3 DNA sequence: TGTGCCACCAGCAGAGATTTAGGACAAGTGAACACTGAAGCTTTCTTT. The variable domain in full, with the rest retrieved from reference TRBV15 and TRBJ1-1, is DAMVIQNPRYQVTQFGKPVTLSCSQTLNHNVMYWYQQKSSQAPKLLFHYYDKDFNNEADTPDNFQSRRPNTSFCFLDIRSPGLGDTAMYLCATSRDLGQVNTEAFFGQGTRLTVV.

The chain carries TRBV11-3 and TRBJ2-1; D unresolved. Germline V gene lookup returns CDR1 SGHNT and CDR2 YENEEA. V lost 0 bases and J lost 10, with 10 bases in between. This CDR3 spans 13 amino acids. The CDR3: CASSLDPRGEQFF. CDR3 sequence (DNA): TGTGCCAGCAGCTTAGATCCCCGAGGCGAGCAGTTCTTC.

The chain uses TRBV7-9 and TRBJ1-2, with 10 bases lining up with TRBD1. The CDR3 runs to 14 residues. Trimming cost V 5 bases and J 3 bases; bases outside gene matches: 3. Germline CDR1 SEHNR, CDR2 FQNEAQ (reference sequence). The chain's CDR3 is CASSTTGGHYGYTF. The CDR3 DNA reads TGTGCCAGCAGCACGACAGGGGGCCACTATGGCTACACCTTC.

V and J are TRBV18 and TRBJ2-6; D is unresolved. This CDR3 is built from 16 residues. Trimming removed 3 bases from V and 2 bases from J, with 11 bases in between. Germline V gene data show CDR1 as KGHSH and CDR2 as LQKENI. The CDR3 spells CASSPGRITGANVLTF. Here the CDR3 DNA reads TGTGCCAGCTCACCGGGCCGAATCACTGGGGCCAACGTCCTGACTTTC.

The CDR3 bases are TGTGCCAGCAGTAGCGGACAGGGGGAGAACACTGAAGCTTTCTTT. Protein sequence: CASSSGQGENTEAFF. The chain employs TRBV6-1 and TRBJ1-1; TRBD1 aligns across 10 bases. Germline V gene lookup returns CDR1 MNHNS and CDR2 SASEGT. The CDR3 length is 15 residues. V shed 5 bases, J shed 1 base, and the junction held 4 bases outside the gene matches.

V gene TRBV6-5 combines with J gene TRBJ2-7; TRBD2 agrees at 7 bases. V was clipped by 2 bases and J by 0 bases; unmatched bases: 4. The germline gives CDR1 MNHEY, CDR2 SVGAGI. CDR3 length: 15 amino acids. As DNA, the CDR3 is TGTGCCAGCAGTTACACTAGCGATGTCTCCTACGAGCAGTACTTC. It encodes CASSYTSDVSYEQYF.

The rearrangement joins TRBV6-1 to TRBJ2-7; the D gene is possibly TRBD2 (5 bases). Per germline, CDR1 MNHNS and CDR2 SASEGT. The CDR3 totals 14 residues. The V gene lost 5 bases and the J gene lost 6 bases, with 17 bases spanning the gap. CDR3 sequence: CASSPEVIGLEQYF. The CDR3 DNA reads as TGTGCCAGCAGTCCGGAGGTTATAGGGCTCGAGCAGTACTTC.

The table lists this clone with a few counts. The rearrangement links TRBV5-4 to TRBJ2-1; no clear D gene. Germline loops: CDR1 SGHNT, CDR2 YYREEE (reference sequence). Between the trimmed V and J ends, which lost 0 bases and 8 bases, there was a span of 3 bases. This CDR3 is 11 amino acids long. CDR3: CASSLVDEQFF. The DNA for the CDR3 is TGTGCCAGCAGCTTGGTCGATGAGCAGTTCTTC.

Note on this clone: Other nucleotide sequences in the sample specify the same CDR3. The CDR3 bases are TGTGCCAGCGAGGCTAGCGGCACAGATACGCAGTATTTT. This sequence encodes CASEASGTDTQYF. The chain joins TRBV6-1 to TRBJ2-3; D might be TRBD2 (6 bases). The CDR3 extends over 13 amino acids. Trimming removed 8 bases at V and 1 base at J, with 10 bases between. Germline lookup yields CDR1 MNHNS and CDR2 SASEGT.

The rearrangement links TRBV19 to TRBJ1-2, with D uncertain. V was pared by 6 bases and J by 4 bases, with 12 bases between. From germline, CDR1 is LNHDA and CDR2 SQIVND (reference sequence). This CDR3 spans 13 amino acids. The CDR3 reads CASSPEQSYGYTF. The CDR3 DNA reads TGTGCCAGTAGCCCGGAGCAGTCCTATGGCTACACCTTC.

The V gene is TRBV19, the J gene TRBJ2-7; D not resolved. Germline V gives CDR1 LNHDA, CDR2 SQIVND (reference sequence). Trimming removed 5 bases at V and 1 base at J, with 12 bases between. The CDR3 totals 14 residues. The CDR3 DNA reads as TGTGCCAGTAGTGAGGAGTCTAGTTCCTACGAGCAGTACTTC. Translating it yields CASSEESSSYEQYF.

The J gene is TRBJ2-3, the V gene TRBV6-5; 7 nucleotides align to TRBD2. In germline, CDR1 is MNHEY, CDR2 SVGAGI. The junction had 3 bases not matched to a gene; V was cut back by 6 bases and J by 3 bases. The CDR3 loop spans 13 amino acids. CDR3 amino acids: CASSYSGTDTQYF. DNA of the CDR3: TGTGCCAGCAGCTATAGCGGGACAGATACGCAGTATTTT.

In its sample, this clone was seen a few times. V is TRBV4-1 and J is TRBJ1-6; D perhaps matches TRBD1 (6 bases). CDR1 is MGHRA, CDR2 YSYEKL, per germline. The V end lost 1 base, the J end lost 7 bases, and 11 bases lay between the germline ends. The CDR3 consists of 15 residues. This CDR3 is CASSQVRGGNSPLHF. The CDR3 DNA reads TGCGCCAGCAGCCAAGTGAGGGGGGGGAATTCACCCCTCCACTTT.

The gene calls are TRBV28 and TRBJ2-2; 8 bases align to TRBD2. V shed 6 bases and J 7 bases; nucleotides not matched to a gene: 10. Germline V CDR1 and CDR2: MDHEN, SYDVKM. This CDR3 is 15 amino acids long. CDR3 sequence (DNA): TGTGCCAGCAGCCCCGCGGGACTAGTAGGCGGGGAGCTGTTTTTT. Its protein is CASSPAGLVGGELFF.

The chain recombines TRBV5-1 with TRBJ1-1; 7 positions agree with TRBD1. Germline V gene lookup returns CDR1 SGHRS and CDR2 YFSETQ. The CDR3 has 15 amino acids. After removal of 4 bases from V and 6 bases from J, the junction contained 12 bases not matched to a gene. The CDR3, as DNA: TGCGCCAGCAGCCAAGAGACAGGGCAGGGTTCTGAAGCTTTCTTT. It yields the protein CASSQETGQGSEAFF.

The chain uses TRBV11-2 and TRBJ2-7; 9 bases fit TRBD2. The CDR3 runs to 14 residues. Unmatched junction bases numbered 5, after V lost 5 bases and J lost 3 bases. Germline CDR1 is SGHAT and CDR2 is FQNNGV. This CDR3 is CASSTGLANYEQYF. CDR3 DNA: TGTGCCAGCAGCACCGGACTAGCGAACTACGAGCAGTACTTC.

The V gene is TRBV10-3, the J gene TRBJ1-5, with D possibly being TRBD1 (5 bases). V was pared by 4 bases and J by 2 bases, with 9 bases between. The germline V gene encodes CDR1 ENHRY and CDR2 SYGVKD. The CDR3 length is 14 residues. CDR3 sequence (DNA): TGTGCCATCAGTGGACAGCTAGGCAATCAGCCCCAGCATTTT. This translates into CAISGQLGNQPQHF.

DNA for the CDR3: TGTGCCAGCAGCCCTCCTAATCGGGCGGAGGTGACCGGGGAGCTGTTTTTT. It is translated as CASSPPNRAEVTGELFF. This rearrangement joins TRBV4-2 to TRBJ2-2; perhaps TRBD2 as D (5 bases). CDR1 is LGHNA, CDR2 YNFKEQ, per germline. V lost 4 bases, J lost 5 bases, and 20 bases lay in between. There are 17 residues in the CDR3.

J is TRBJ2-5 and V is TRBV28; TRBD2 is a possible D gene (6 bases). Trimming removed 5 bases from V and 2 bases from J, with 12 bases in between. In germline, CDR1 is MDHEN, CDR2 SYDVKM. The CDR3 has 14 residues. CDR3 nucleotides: TGTGCCAGCAGTCCGGGACTGAGGCAAGAGACCCAGTACTTC. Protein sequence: CASSPGLRQETQYF.

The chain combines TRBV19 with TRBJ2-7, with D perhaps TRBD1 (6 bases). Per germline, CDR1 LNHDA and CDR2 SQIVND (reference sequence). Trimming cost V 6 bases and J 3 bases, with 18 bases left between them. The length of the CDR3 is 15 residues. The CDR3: CASSTTSGDRYEQYF. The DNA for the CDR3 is TGTGCCAGTAGCACCACATCAGGGGACCGCTACGAGCAGTACTTC.

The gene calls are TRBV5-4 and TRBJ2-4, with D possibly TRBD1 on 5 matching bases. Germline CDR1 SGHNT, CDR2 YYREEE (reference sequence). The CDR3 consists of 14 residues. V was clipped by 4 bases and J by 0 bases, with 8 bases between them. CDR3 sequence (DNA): TGTGCCAGCAGCGTACAGGTAGCCAAAAACATTCAGTACTTC. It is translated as CASSVQVAKNIQYF.

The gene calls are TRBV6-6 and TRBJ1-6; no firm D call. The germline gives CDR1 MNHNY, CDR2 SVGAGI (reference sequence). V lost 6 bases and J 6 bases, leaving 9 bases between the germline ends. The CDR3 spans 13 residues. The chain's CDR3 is CASSRGVNSPLHF. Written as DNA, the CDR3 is TGTGCCAGCAGCCGCGGGGTTAATTCACCCCTCCACTTT.

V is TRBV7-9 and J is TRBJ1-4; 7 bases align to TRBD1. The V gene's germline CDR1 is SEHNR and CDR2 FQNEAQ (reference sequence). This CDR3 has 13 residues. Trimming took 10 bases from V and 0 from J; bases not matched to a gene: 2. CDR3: CATTGATNEKLFF. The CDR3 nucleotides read TGTGCCACCACAGGGGCAACTAATGAAAAACTGTTTTTT.